This T cell receptor (beta chain) was obtained from a study of blood T cell repertoires in COVID-19. Overall study context: COVID-19 samples collected from the United States, Italy and Spain covered acute and convalescent phases. The cDNA or gDNA used as material had been derived from T cells, B-cell-depleted T cells, or PBMCs.

How the authors handled the data: Using reference gene primer amplification, nucleated cell counts were estimated. Assay used: immunoSEQ multiplex PCR; TCRdb lists only in-frame clones, some missing. That table furnishes V, J and clone size, whereas the DNA furnished D and trimming. The table has roughly 100,000 clones, 70% to 90% seen once. The germline V gene encodes CDR1 DFQATT and CDR2 SNEGSKA (reference sequence). The CDR3 length is 13 residues. The J segment lost 1 base and the V segment lost 3 bases, leaving 0 bases of the junction unmatched. This TCR came from a man aged 50-60 years in a cohort sampled during active COVID-19. J is TRBJ2-1 and V is TRBV20-1, with 7 bases aligning to TRBD2. Sequences were obtained from peripheral blood. The CDR3 is CSASSGSYNEQFF. The CDR3 coding sequence is TGCAGTGCTAGTAGCGGGTCCTACAATGAGCAGTTCTTC.